Shown below are 11 T cell receptor beta chains from a single sample sequenced in a study of T-cell reconstitution after alpha-beta-depleted transplantation in children. Researchers prepared the TCRbeta library using unique molecular identifiers, the study reports. TCRdb reanalysed the PCR reads using MiXCR and keeps one entry per CDR3 protein. Among approximately 640,000 distinct CDR3 sequences, roughly 15% were seen once, and the ten largest hold 1.1%. The starting material was PBMCs from the stem cell graft donor, obtained from the stem cell graft. The receptors come from a human donor who donated a stem cell graft to a child with acute myeloid leukemia.

This chain connects TRBV4-1 to TRBJ2-2; possibly TRBD2 for D (5 bases). The CDR3 spans 11 residues. Germline CDR1 reads MGHRA; CDR2 reads YSYEKL. Trimming stripped 6 bases from V and 7 bases from J, with 6 bases between. Written as DNA, the CDR3 is TGCGCCAGCAGTGGGAGCGGGGAGCTGTTTTTT. Protein product: CASSGSGELFF.

This clonotype came up many times. V usage is TRBV7-8 and J usage is TRBJ2-2; TRBD1 matches at 7 bases. After removal of 5 bases from V and 0 bases from J, the junction contained 9 bases not matched to a gene. Per germline, CDR1 SGHVS and CDR2 FQNEAQ. The CDR3 is 17 amino acids. CDR3 sequence: CASSKRTGATNTGELFF. The CDR3 nucleotides read TGTGCCAGCAGCAAACGAACAGGGGCGACGAACACCGGGGAGCTGTTTTTT. Variable domain in full (rest from reference TRBV7-8 and TRBJ2-2): GAGVSQSPRYKVAKRGQDVALRCDPISGHVSLFWYQQALGQGPEFLTYFQNEAQLDKSGLPSDRFFAERPEGSVSTLKIQRTQQEDSAVYLCASSKRTGATNTGELFFGEGSRLTVL.

The sample holds many counts of this clonotype. V gene TRBV5-6 combines with J gene TRBJ2-7; 10 nucleotides match TRBD1. Germline CDR1 and CDR2: SGHDT and YYEEEE. The CDR3 contains 15 residues. With V trimmed by 0 bases and J by 3 bases, 3 bases remained unmatched. This chain's CDR3 is CASSLVGTGVYEQYF. DNA for the CDR3: TGTGCCAGCAGCTTGGTTGGGACAGGGGTCTACGAGCAGTACTTC.

This clonotype was detected many times. The rearrangement links TRBV5-5 to TRBJ1-5; D gene unclear. The CDR3 extends over 14 amino acids. Per germline, CDR1 SGHKS and CDR2 YYEKEE (reference sequence). V dropped 3 bases and J dropped 5 bases, with 12 bases sitting between them. For the CDR3, the DNA is TGTGCCAGCAGCTCCTCAGGAAAGTATCAGCCCCAGCATTTT. Protein: CASSSSGKYQPQHF. Full variable domain (missing parts from reference TRBV5-5 and TRBJ1-5): DAGVTQSPTHLIKTRGQQVTLRCSPISGHKSVSWYQQVLGQGPQFIFQYYEKEERGRGNFPDRFSARQFPNYSSELNVNALLLGDSALYLCASSSSGKYQPQHFGDGTRLSIL.

About this clonotype itself: This sequence may be a read error, since a much larger clone differs from it by one base. The chain is built from TRBV20-1 and TRBJ1-5; unclear D gene. V shed 1 base and J shed 5 bases, with 12 bases lying between them. CDR1 is DFQATT and CDR2 is SNEGSKA in the germline V gene (reference sequence). The length of the CDR3 is 14 residues. DNA for the CDR3: TGCAGTGCTAGAGGACCGGGCCCGGATCAGCCCCAGCATTTT. Translated: CSARGPGPDQPQHF.

The chain couples TRBV28 to TRBJ1-3, with a weak D call TRBD1 (5 bases). The V gene lost 4 bases and the J gene lost 4 bases, with 14 bases spanning the gap. The CDR3 spans 15 residues. Germline V gene sequence: CDR1 MDHEN, CDR2 SYDVKM. Here the CDR3 reads CASSSEGMGGNTIYF. The CDR3 nucleotides read TGTGCCAGCAGTTCGGAGGGGATGGGAGGAAACACCATATATTTT. The complete variable domain, with remaining parts taken from reference TRBV28 and TRBJ1-3, reads DVKVTQSSRYLVKRTGEKVFLECVQDMDHENMFWYRQDPGLGLRLIYFSYDVKMKEKGDIPEGYSVSREKKERFSLILESASTNQTSMYLCASSSEGMGGNTIYFGEGSWLTVV.

This clonotype was observed a few times. The genes are TRBV5-1 and TRBJ2-1; a weak D match, TRBD1 (6 bases). Trimming cost V 2 bases and J 9 bases, with 18 bases left between them. Germline lookup yields CDR1 SGHRS and CDR2 YFSETQ. This CDR3 has 15 amino acids. The CDR3 bases are TGCGCCAGCAGCTTAAGTACAGGGCCACCGAGTGAGCAGTTCTTC. This encodes CASSLSTGPPSEQFF.

Ten or more counts support this clonotype. This chain links TRBV5-1 with TRBJ2-3; TRBD2 matches 7 bases. Germline trimming cut 7 bases from V and 0 bases from J; bases unmatched to any gene: 8. Germline V gene sequence: CDR1 SGHRS, CDR2 YFSETQ. The CDR3 sequence is 15 residues long. DNA for the CDR3: TGCGCCAGCTACCAACTAGCGCCTAGCACAGATACGCAGTATTTT. It specifies CASYQLAPSTDTQYF.

This chain uses TRBV5-1 with TRBJ2-7; maybe TRBD2 (5 bases). V dropped 4 bases and J dropped 0 bases, with 11 bases sitting between them. The CDR3 sequence is 14 residues long. Germline values: CDR1 SGHRS, CDR2 YFSETQ. CDR3: CASSEGSGSYEQYV. The CDR3 nucleotides read TGCGCCAGCAGCGAAGGGAGTGGCTCCTACGAGCAGTACGTC.

In this sample, this clonotype turned up a few times. The V and J genes are TRBV11-1 and TRBJ2-2; the D is unclear. Germline CDR1 SGHAT, CDR2 FQDESV (reference sequence). The CDR3 runs 18 residues. Trimming removed 6 bases from V and 0 bases from J, with 20 bases in between. The CDR3: CASSFVALLTANTGELFF. CDR3 coding DNA: TGTGCCAGCAGTTTCGTAGCCCTGCTGACCGCGAACACCGGGGAGCTGTTTTTT. Variable domain in full (rest from reference TRBV11-1 and TRBJ2-2): EAEVAQSPRYKITEKSQAVAFWCDPISGHATLYWYRQILGQGPELLVQFQDESVVDDSQLPKDRFSAERLKGVDSTLKIQPAELGDSAMYLCASSFVALLTANTGELFFGEGSRLTVL.

The chain couples TRBV7-9 to TRBJ2-5, with D possibly TRBD1 on 5 matching bases. From germline, CDR1 is SEHNR and CDR2 FQNEAQ (reference sequence). V dropped 2 bases and J dropped 5 bases, with 9 bases sitting between them. The length of the CDR3 is 13 residues. This CDR3 is CASSLKGKETQYF. DNA of the CDR3: TGTGCCAGCAGCTTAAAGGGGAAGGAGACCCAGTACTTC.